The 28 T cell receptor beta chains given below trace back to one sample, sequenced in a study of blood T cells in healthy people across ages. A second PCR, run for about 7 to 11 cycles, used a sample-barcoded 5' primer plus a J-beta primer mix. TCRdb re-called the 5' RACE reads through MiXCR, storing one row per CDR3 protein. The sample carries around 320,000 distinct CDR3 sequences, roughly 27% recorded once. Sequencing was carried out using blood. Receptors originate from a woman aged 65 to 85 in good health.

In this sample, this clonotype turned up a few times. This chain joins TRBV4-3 and TRBJ2-1, with TRBD2 matching over 8 bases. The CDR3 length is 17 residues. With 0 bases clipped from V and 0 bases from J, the junction kept 4 bases outside the gene matches. Germline assignment: CDR1 LGHNA and CDR2 YSLEER. The DNA of the CDR3 is TGCGCCAGCAGCCAAGATAGGGGGACTAGCTCCTACAATGAGCAGTTCTTC. Translating it yields CASSQDRGTSSYNEQFF.

This clonotype appeared a few times. Compared with germline, one end of the junction differs, possibly owing to a read error. The J gene is TRBJ2-7, the V gene TRBV7-8; TRBD1 aligns across 7 bases. Germline V gene lookup returns CDR1 SGHVS and CDR2 FQNEAQ. CDR3 size: 15 residues. Here the CDR3 DNA reads TGTGTCAGCAGCTTAGACGTAGGGGGCCCCTACGAGCAGTACTTC. Its translation: CVSSLDVGGPYEQYF.

A few counts support this clonotype. The chain is built from TRBV29-1 and TRBJ2-1; 15 nucleotides agree with TRBD2. From germline, CDR1 is SQVTM and CDR2 ANQGSEA. There are 17 residues in the CDR3. With V trimmed by 4 bases and J by 0 bases, 4 bases remained unmatched. As DNA, the CDR3 is TGCAGCGTTGTTGGACTAGCGGGAGGGAGCTCCTACAATGAGCAGTTCTTC. This encodes CSVVGLAGGSSYNEQFF.

This clonotype appeared a few times. The chain recombines TRBV5-1 with TRBJ2-3; TRBD2 is a possible D gene (5 bases). CDR3 length equals 15 residues. Germline values: CDR1 SGHRS, CDR2 YFSETQ. With 1 base removed from V and 0 bases from J, the gap between germline ends came to 9 bases. The CDR3 reads CASSLQRGSTDTQYF. CDR3 coding DNA: TGCGCCAGCAGCTTGCAGCGCGGGAGCACAGATACGCAGTATTTT.

The V gene is TRBV4-3, the J gene TRBJ2-6; D may be TRBD1 (5 bases). Trimming cost V 0 bases and J 2 bases, with 8 bases left between them. Germline V CDR1 and CDR2: LGHNA, YSLEER. This CDR3 comprises 16 residues. The CDR3 sequence: CASSQEAGTGANVLTF. In DNA, the CDR3 is TGCGCCAGCAGCCAAGAAGCAGGGACTGGGGCCAACGTCCTGACTTTC.

This clonotype turned up a few times. The gene calls are TRBV5-8 and TRBJ1-5, with TRBD1 as a possible D gene (6 bases). The V gene lost 4 bases and the J gene lost 4 bases, with 15 bases spanning the gap. Germline V gene lookup returns CDR1 SGHTS and CDR2 YDEGEE. This CDR3 region has 15 residues. The DNA for the CDR3 is TGTGCCAGCAGCGCAGGGGATGGCGTTAATCAGCCCCAGCATTTT. As protein: CASSAGDGVNQPQHF.

This clonotype came up a few times. V is TRBV28 and J is TRBJ2-4; no clear D. The CDR3 totals 14 residues. Germline values: CDR1 MDHEN, CDR2 SYDVKM. V lost 4 bases and J lost 9, with 16 bases in between. For the CDR3, the DNA is TGTGCCAGCAGTTATGGGAAAGGGCAAACCATTCAGTACTTC. Its translation: CASSYGKGQTIQYF.

This clonotype turned up a few times. The chain is built from TRBV4-1 and TRBJ1-4; D ambiguous. The CDR3 has 15 residues. V was trimmed by 1 base and J by 3 bases, leaving 9 bases between them. Per germline, CDR1 MGHRA and CDR2 YSYEKL. The chain's CDR3 is CASSQGELPNEKLFF. The CDR3 DNA sequence: TGCGCCAGCAGCCAAGGAGAACTTCCTAATGAAAAACTGTTTTTT.

V usage is TRBV12-3 or TRBV12-4 and J usage is TRBJ2-1; either TRBD1 or TRBD2 may fit D (6 bases each). The CDR3 has 15 amino acids. V was shortened by 6 bases and J by 8 bases, with 20 bases between the two germline ends. For the CDR3, the DNA is TGTGCCAGCAGGGAGCCGGGACTGGGGGCCCATGAGCAGTTCTTC. This translates into CASREPGLGAHEQFF.

This chain uses TRBV7-6 with TRBJ1-1; 8 bases agree with TRBD1. Trimming took 5 bases from V and 11 from J; bases not matched to a gene: 13. This CDR3 region has 14 residues. Germline CDR1 reads SGHVS; CDR2 reads FNYEAQ. CDR3 nucleotides: TGTGCCAGCAGCCTGCTGGGACCGGGGACAGGCGCTTTCTTT. Translating it yields CASSLLGPGTGAFF. Full variable domain (remainder filled in from reference TRBV7-6 and TRBJ1-1): GAGVSQSPRYKVTKRGQDVALRCDPISGHVSLYWYRQALGQGPEFLTYFNYEAQQDKSGLPNDRFSAERPEGSISTLTIQRTEQRDSAMYRCASSLLGPGTGAFFGQGTRLTVV.

Concerning this clonotype itself: Given the absence of the conserved phenylalanine or tryptophan at the CDR3 end, a read error is likely. The chain couples TRBV25-1 to TRBJ2-3, with 8 bases aligning to TRBD1. The CDR3 runs to 16 residues. CDR1 is MGHDK and CDR2 is SYGVNS in the germline V gene. J was trimmed by 2 bases and V by 3 bases; bases with no gene match: 7. CDR3 protein: CASSEGQDFSTDTQYL. Written as DNA, the CDR3 is TGTGCCAGCAGTGAGGGACAGGATTTCTCCACAGATACGCAGTATCTT.

V gene TRBV29-1 combines with J gene TRBJ2-1; 9 positions match TRBD2. Germline values: CDR1 SQVTM, CDR2 ANQGSEA. The CDR3 has 14 amino acids. V shed 4 bases and J 7 bases; nucleotides not matched to a gene: 8. The CDR3 spells CSVGVSGRLNEQFF. CDR3 DNA sequence: TGCAGCGTTGGGGTTAGCGGGAGATTAAATGAGCAGTTCTTC.

This chain joins TRBV4-3 and TRBJ2-3; 12 nucleotides line up with TRBD2. The trim removed 1 base at V and 4 bases at J, leaving 9 bases unmatched. The V gene's germline CDR1 is LGHNA and CDR2 YSLEER. This CDR3 region has 18 residues. The CDR3 DNA is TGCGCCAGCAGCCAAGGCAGCCTAGCGGGAGGGATGGCAGATACGCAGTATTTT. Its protein product is CASSQGSLAGGMADTQYF.

This clonotype was observed a handful of times. The chain combines TRBV7-2 with TRBJ2-7; perhaps TRBD2 as D (5 bases). CDR1 is SGHTA and CDR2 is FQGNSA in the germline V gene. This CDR3 is built from 14 residues. Trimming took 2 bases from V and 7 from J, leaving 15 bases between them. Here the CDR3 DNA reads TGTGCCAGCAGCTTATACGGGAACAGTGAGGAGCAGTACTTC. Translation gives CASSLYGNSEEQYF. The variable domain in full, completed from reference TRBV7-2 and TRBJ2-7, reads GAGVSQSPSNKVTEKGKDVELRCDPISGHTALYWYRQSLGQGLEFLIYFQGNSAPDKSGLPSDRFSAERTGGSVSTLTIQRTQQEDSAVYLCASSLYGNSEEQYFGPGTRLTVT.

The chain couples TRBV9 to TRBJ2-2; 7 bases fit TRBD2. The CDR3 sequence is 17 residues long. Germline lookup yields CDR1 SGDLS and CDR2 YYNGEE. V trimming: 3 bases; J trimming: 5 bases; junction bases outside the gene matches: 13. The CDR3 DNA is TGTGCCAGCAGCGGAACACCTAGCGGTCCAAGAACCGGGGAGCTGTTTTTT. Translating gives CASSGTPSGPRTGELFF. Together with reference TRBV9 and TRBJ2-2, the CDR3 gives the full variable domain: DSGVTQTPKHLITATGQRVTLRCSPRSGDLSVYWYQQSLDQGLQFLIQYYNGEERAKGNILERFSAQQFPDLHSELNLSSLELGDSALYFCASSGTPSGPRTGELFFGEGSRLTVL.

The rearrangement uses TRBV12-3 or TRBV12-4 and TRBJ1-4; D is perhaps TRBD1 (5 bases). Trimming removed 3 bases at V and 0 bases at J, with 14 bases between. This CDR3 is 17 amino acids long. DNA of the CDR3: TGTGCCAGCAGTTTTCTCGGGACGGCAGCAACTAATGAAAAACTGTTTTTT. This gives the protein CASSFLGTAATNEKLFF.

The chain has TRBV9 and TRBJ2-3; no clear D. The germline gives CDR1 SGDLS, CDR2 YYNGEE. This CDR3 contains 12 residues. V dropped 2 bases and J dropped 6 bases, with 7 bases sitting between them. CDR3 loop: CASSVGVDTQYF. For the CDR3, the DNA is TGTGCCAGCAGCGTTGGAGTGGATACGCAGTATTTT.

At least ten counts were recorded for this clonotype. The chain carries TRBV29-1 and TRBJ2-5; 7 bases agree with TRBD1. With 7 bases clipped from V and 1 base from J, the junction kept 6 bases outside the gene matches. The CDR3 contains 13 residues. CDR1 is SQVTM, CDR2 ANQGSEA, per germline. The CDR3 nucleotides are TGCAGCGCAGGGGGATCTTCCCAAGAGACCCAGTACTTC. It encodes CSAGGSSQETQYF.

This clonotype was seen ten or more times. J is TRBJ2-5 and V is TRBV29-1; possible D gene TRBD2, 6 bases. Deletions cut 8 bases from V and 4 bases from J, with 17 bases between. The germline CDR1 and CDR2 sequences are SQVTM and ANQGSEA. The CDR3 has 13 amino acids. The CDR3 sequence: CSLAAQNGETQYF. The CDR3 DNA reads as TGCAGCTTAGCGGCTCAAAACGGAGAGACCCAGTACTTC.

The chain recombines TRBV28 with TRBJ2-4; 9 positions agree with TRBD2. CDR3 length: 15 residues. V lost 3 bases and J lost 2; bases outside the gene matches: 2. From germline, CDR1 is MDHEN and CDR2 SYDVKM. This chain's CDR3 is CASSFSGSSKNIQYF. DNA of the CDR3: TGTGCCAGCAGTTTTAGCGGGAGTTCCAAAAACATTCAGTACTTC.

The V call is TRBV24-1, the J call TRBJ1-2; no clear D gene. CDR3 size: 15 residues. V dropped 0 bases and J dropped 7 bases, with 14 bases sitting between them. Per the germline V gene, CDR1 is KGHDR and CDR2 is SFDVKD. The CDR3 sequence is CATSDLPGPAGGYTF. The CDR3 coding sequence is TGTGCCACCAGTGATTTGCCCGGGCCGGCCGGTGGCTACACCTTC.

The rearrangement links TRBV20-1 to TRBJ2-7; the match to TRBD2 covers 9 bases. This CDR3 has 15 residues. V shed 4 bases and J 3 bases; nucleotides not matched to a gene: 10. Germline values: CDR1 DFQATT, CDR2 SNEGSKA (reference sequence). The CDR3 loop is CSATLAGDSIYEQYF. CDR3 sequence (DNA): TGCAGTGCTACGTTAGCGGGAGACTCCATCTACGAGCAGTACTTC.

This clonotype was seen only a few times. The chain employs TRBV15 and TRBJ1-3; tentatively, D is TRBD1 (5 bases). Germline loops: CDR1 LNHNV, CDR2 YYDKDF (reference sequence). Trimming stripped 0 bases from V and 0 bases from J, with 9 bases between. The CDR3 runs 16 residues. CDR3 residues: CATSRDRVLSGNTIYF. The CDR3 coding sequence is TGTGCCACCAGCAGAGACAGGGTACTCTCTGGAAACACCATATATTTT.

The chain combines TRBV7-8 with TRBJ2-7, with D possibly TRBD2 on 7 matching bases. The V end was cut by 2 bases, the J end by 0 bases, with 17 bases between. The CDR3 loop spans 17 amino acids. CDR1 SGHVS and CDR2 FQNEAQ come from the germline V gene. This CDR3 is CASSLLGGDGDSYEQYF. Here the CDR3 DNA reads TGTGCCAGCAGCTTATTAGGGGGGGATGGGGACTCCTACGAGCAGTACTTC.

This chain connects TRBV28 to TRBJ2-5; D gene ambiguous. The J call is in doubt because the DNA end fits TRBJ2-7 better. Germline values: CDR1 MDHEN, CDR2 SYDVKM. CDR3 length: 11 residues. Here the CDR3 DNA reads TGTGCCAGCGCAGACCAATACGAGCAGTACTTC. Protein: CASADQYEQYF.

In its sample, this clonotype was seen a few times. This chain connects TRBV12-3 or TRBV12-4 to TRBJ1-1; D is unclear. The CDR3 extends over 14 amino acids. With 3 bases removed from V and 0 bases from J, the gap between germline ends came to 8 bases. The CDR3 here is CASSFNSLNTEAFF. CDR3 nucleotides: TGTGCCAGCAGTTTCAACAGCTTGAACACTGAAGCTTTCTTT.

This clonotype has more than one count but fewer than ten. V and J are TRBV2 and TRBJ2-7, with 8 bases aligning to TRBD2. CDR3 length equals 17 residues. Germline CDR1 is SNHLY and CDR2 is FYNNEI. Trimming took 2 bases from V and 3 from J; bases not matched to a gene: 12. In nucleotides, the CDR3 is TGTGCCAGCAGTGAATCATTTCTTGGGACTAGGCACTACGAGCAGTACTTC. Its translation is CASSESFLGTRHYEQYF.

This clonotype was recorded a few times. V gene TRBV7-9 combines with J gene TRBJ2-1, with 11 bases lining up with TRBD2. The CDR3 totals 16 residues. The junction had 11 bases not matched to a gene; V was cut back by 4 bases and J by 9 bases. Germline V gene sequence: CDR1 SEHNR, CDR2 FQNEAQ (reference sequence). CDR3 nucleotide sequence: TGTGCCAGCAGCTCCTCCAAACTAGCGGGAGTATGTGAGCAGTTCTTC. This encodes CASSSSKLAGVCEQFF.